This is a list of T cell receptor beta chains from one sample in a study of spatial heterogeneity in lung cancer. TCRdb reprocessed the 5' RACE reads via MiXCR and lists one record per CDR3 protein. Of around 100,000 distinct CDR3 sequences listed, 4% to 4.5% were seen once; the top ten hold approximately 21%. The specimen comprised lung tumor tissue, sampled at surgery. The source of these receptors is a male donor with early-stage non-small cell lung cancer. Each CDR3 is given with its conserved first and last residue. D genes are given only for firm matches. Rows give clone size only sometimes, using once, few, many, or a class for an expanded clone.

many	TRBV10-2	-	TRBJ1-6	CASSPQNSPLHF	TGCGCCAGCAGTCCCCAGAATTCACCCCTCCACTTT
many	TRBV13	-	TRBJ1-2	CASSARFSSYGYTF	TGTGCCAGCAGTGCCCGTTTCAGTTCCTATGGCTACACCTTC
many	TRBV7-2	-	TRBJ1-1	CASSLRTGTEAFF	TGTGCCAGCAGCTTACGTACTGGAACAGAAGCTTTCTTT
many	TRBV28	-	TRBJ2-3	CASSLGFTDTQYF	TGTGCCAGCAGTTTGGGCTTCACAGATACGCAGTATTTT
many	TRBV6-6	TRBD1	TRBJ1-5	CASSLDRVQPQHF	TGTGCCAGCAGCCTCGACAGGGTCCAGCCCCAGCATTTT
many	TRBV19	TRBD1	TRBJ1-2	CASAHVRDSSSNYGYTF	TGTGCCAGTGCGCACGTCCGGGACAGTTCCTCTAACTATGGCTACACCTTC
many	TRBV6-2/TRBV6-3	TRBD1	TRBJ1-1	CASRTGEYTEAFF	TGTGCCAGCCGGACAGGGGAGTACACTGAAGCTTTCTTT
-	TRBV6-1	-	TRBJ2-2	CASSPGIGSGELFF	TGTGCCAGCAGCCCGGGTATTGGTTCCGGGGAGCTGTTTTTT
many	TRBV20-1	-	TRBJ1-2	CSARDATAYGYTF	TGCAGTGCTAGAGACGCGACAGCCTATGGCTACACCTTC
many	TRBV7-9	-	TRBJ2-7	CASALAPIYEQYF	TGTGCCAGCGCCCTTGCGCCGATCTACGAGCAGTACTTC
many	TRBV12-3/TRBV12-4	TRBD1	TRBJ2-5	CASSFYRGTKETQYF	TGTGCCAGCAGTTTTTACAGGGGAACCAAAGAGACCCAGTACTTC
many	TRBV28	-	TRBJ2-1	CASSFAGINEQFF	TGTGCCAGCAGTTTCGCAGGGATTAATGAGCAGTTCTTC
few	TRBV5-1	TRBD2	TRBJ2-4	CASSSVRSGRGSENIQYF	TGCGCCAGCAGCTCGGTCAGAAGCGGGAGAGGGTCGGAAAACATTCAGTACTTC
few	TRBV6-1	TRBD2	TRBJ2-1	CASREAWTSGSYEQFF	TGTGCCAGCAGGGAAGCTTGGACTAGCGGGAGTTATGAGCAGTTCTTC
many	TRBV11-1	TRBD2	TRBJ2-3	CASSSRLAGRDTQYF	TGTGCCAGCAGCAGTAGGTTAGCGGGGCGGGATACGCAGTATTTT
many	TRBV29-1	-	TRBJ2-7	CSVNPADNPYEQYF	TGCAGCGTCAATCCCGCGGACAACCCCTACGAGCAGTACTTC
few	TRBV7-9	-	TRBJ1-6	CASSLVGRDYNSPLHF	TGTGCCAGCAGCTTAGTGGGCAGGGACTATAATTCACCCCTCCACTTT
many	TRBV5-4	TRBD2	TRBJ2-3	CASSPTSGPTDTQYF	TGTGCCAGCAGCCCAACTAGCGGACCAACAGATACGCAGTATTTT
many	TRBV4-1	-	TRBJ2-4	CASSQAPGRGSLVAKNIQYF	TGCGCCAGCAGCCAAGCACCCGGACGAGGATCGCTTGTTGCCAAAAACATTCAGTACTTC
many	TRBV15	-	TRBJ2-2	CATSRIRYPTGELFF	TGTGCCACCAGCAGGATACGGTATCCCACCGGGGAGCTGTTTTTT
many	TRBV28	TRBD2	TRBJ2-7	CASSGTSGTYEQYF	TGTGCCAGCAGCGGGACTAGCGGAACCTACGAGCAGTACTTC
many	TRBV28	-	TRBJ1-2	CASSFADNYGYTF	TGTGCCAGCAGTTTTGCGGATAACTATGGCTACACCTTC
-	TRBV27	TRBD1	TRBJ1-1	CASSFRAGGADTEAFF	TGTGCCAGCAGTTTTCGCGCAGGGGGCGCCGACACTGAAGCTTTCTTT
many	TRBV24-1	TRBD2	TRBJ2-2	CATSETSGRKTGELFF	TGTGCCACCAGTGAGACTAGCGGGAGAAAAACCGGGGAGCTGTTTTTT
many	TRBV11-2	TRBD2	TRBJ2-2	CASRHTWVGKGGRSGGELFF	TGTGCCAGCAGGCACACTTGGGTCGGTAAAGGCGGGAGGTCCGGCGGGGAGCTGTTTTTT
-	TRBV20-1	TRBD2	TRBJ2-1	CSASEIAGVGEQFF	TGCAGTGCTAGTGAGATAGCGGGAGTTGGTGAGCAGTTCTTC
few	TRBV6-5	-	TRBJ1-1	CASSYWGGEAFF	TGTGCCAGCAGTTACTGGGGGGGTGAAGCTTTCTTT
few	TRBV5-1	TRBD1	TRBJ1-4	CASSRDSEKLFF	TGCGCCAGCTCCCGGGACAGCGAAAAACTGTTTTTT
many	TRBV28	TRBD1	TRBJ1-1	CASPPRTGDITLEAFF	TGTGCCAGCCCGCCCCGGACAGGGGATATCACCCTTGAAGCTTTCTTT
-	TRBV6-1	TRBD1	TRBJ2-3	CASSVRQGSVDTQYF	TGTGCCAGCAGTGTTCGACAGGGTTCTGTAGATACGCAGTATTTT
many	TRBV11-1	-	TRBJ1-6	CASSLGRDNSPLHF	TGTGCCAGCAGCCTCGGGAGGGATAATTCACCCCTCCACTTT
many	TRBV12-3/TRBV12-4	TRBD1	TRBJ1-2	CASRSGQGFGGYTF	TGTGCCAGCAGATCGGGACAGGGATTCGGCGGCTACACCTTC
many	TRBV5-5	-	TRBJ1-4	CASSQRLSGSTNEKLFF	TGTGCCAGCAGCCAAAGGCTATCGGGTTCAACTAATGAAAAACTGTTTTTT
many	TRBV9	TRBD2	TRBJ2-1	CASSKIAGGSYNEQFF	TGTGCCAGCAGTAAAATAGCGGGAGGTTCCTACAATGAGCAGTTCTTC
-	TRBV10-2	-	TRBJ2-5	CASSEGVQGPPETQYF	TGCGCCAGCAGTGAAGGAGTGCAGGGGCCCCCAGAGACCCAGTACTTC
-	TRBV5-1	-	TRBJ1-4	CASSLEPTGVYEKLFF	TGCGCCAGCAGCTTGGAACCGACAGGCGTTTATGAAAAACTGTTTTTT
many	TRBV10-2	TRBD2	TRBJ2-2	CASSVAGAGELFF	TGCGCCAGCAGCGTAGCGGGAGCCGGGGAGCTGTTTTTT
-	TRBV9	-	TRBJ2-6	CASSATGRRGSGANVLTF	TGTGCCAGCAGCGCCACAGGACGCCGAGGGTCTGGGGCCAACGTCCTGACTTTC
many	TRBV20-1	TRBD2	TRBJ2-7	CSAREGLAAAYEQYF	TGCAGTGCTAGAGAAGGACTAGCGGCCGCCTACGAGCAGTACTTC
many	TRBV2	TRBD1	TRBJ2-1	CASSEGQGGYNEQFF	TGTGCCAGCAGTGAAGGACAGGGGGGCTACAATGAGCAGTTCTTC
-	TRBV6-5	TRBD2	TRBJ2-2	CASRDGRDTGELFF	TGTGCCTCACGAGACGGGAGGGACACCGGGGAGCTGTTTTTT
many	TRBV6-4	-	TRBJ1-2	CASSYGGDSYTF	TGTGCCAGCAGTTATGGGGGCGATAGCTACACCTTC
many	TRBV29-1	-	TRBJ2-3	CSVEGGRSTDTQYF	TGCAGCGTTGAAGGGGGCCGGAGCACAGATACGCAGTATTTT
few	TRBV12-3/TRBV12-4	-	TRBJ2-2	CASYRTDTGELFF	TGTGCCAGCTACCGGACAGACACCGGGGAGCTGTTTTTT
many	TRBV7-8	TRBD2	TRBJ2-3	CASSSHPREGVTDTQYF	TGTGCCAGCAGCTCCCACCCTCGGGAGGGCGTAACAGATACGCAGTATTTT
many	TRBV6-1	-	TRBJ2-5	CASSEQMIEETQYF	TGTGCCAGCAGTGAGCAAATGATCGAGGAGACCCAGTACTTC
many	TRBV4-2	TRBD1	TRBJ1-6	CASSQDRVTGGSPLHF	TGTGCCAGCAGCCAAGATCGAGTCACAGGGGGTTCACCCCTCCACTTT
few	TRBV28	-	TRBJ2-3	CASSLVETSVTDTQYF	TGTGCCAGCAGTTTAGTAGAAACTAGTGTCACAGATACGCAGTATTTT
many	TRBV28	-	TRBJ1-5	CASSSGLTTLLVRLKGDQPQHF	TGTGCCAGCAGTTCGGGACTCACGACACTCTTGGTCCGGCTCAAGGGCGATCAGCCCCAGCATTTT
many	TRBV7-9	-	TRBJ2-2	CASSLLGGTNTGELFF	TGTGCCAGCAGCTTACTTGGCGGAACCAACACCGGGGAGCTGTTTTTT